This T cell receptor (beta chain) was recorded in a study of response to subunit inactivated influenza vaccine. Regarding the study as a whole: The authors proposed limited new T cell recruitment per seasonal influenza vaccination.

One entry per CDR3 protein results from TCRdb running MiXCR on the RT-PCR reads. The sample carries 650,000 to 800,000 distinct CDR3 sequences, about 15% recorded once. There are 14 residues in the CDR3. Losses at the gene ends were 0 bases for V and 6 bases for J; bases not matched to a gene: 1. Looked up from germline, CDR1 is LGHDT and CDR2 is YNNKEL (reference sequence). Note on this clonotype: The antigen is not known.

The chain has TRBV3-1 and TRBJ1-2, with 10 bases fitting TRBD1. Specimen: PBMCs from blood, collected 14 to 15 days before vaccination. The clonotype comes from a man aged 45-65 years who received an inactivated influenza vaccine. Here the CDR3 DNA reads TGTGCCAGCAGCCAAGAGACAGGGGGCAATGGCTACACCTTC. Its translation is CASSQETGGNGYTF.